One and the same sample provided the 9 T cell receptor beta chains below, sequenced in a study of T cell responses to AZD1222 COVID-19 vaccine (dated by TCRdb to the early 2020s). Library method: the immunoSEQ multiplex PCR assay. In TCRdb, the immuneACCESS table is reduced to in-frame sequences with V and J assigned. These tables do not hold every clone; where another copy was compared, an unresolved V gene accounts for under half, and the others remain unexplained. This sample gives roughly 120,000 clones in total; roughly 90% of them show up just once. Together, the top ten hold around a tenth of the sample. According to the study, the label for this sample's time point signals: baseline before first vaccination. This specimen was peripheral blood, taken on day 0 of AZD1222 vaccination. The receptors derive from an adult in good health.

The chain joins TRBV7-2 to TRBJ2-5, with D maybe TRBD1 (5 bases). Trimming pared 5 bases from V and 5 bases from J, leaving 12 bases between. The CDR3 has 13 amino acids. Germline V gene data show CDR1 as SGHTA and CDR2 as FQGNSA. The CDR3 reads CASSTRVGETQYF. CDR3 DNA: TGTGCCAGCAGCACCAGGGTAGGGGAGACCCAGTACTTC.

This chain joins TRBV7-9 and TRBJ1-2; 8 bases agree with TRBD1. Per germline, CDR1 SEHNR and CDR2 FQNEAQ (reference sequence). The CDR3 runs to 15 residues. V shed 5 bases and J 4 bases; nucleotides not matched to a gene: 9. The chain's CDR3 is CASSPSTGAIYGYTF. DNA of the CDR3: TGTGCCAGCAGCCCTTCGACAGGGGCGATCTATGGCTACACCTTC.

J is TRBJ2-7 and V is TRBV11-3, with D unresolved. The germline gives CDR1 SGHNT, CDR2 YENEEA. The CDR3 covers 16 residues. Trimming took 1 base from V and 4 from J, leaving 17 bases between them. CDR3 bases: TGTGCCAGCAGCTTAGGAGGTGGTCGGCTAGATTACGAGCAGTACTTC. Translation: CASSLGGGRLDYEQYF. Looking up the rest from reference TRBV11-3 and TRBJ2-7 gives the full variable domain: EAGVVQSPRYKIIEKKQPVAFWCNPISGHNTLYWYLQNLGQGPELLIRYENEEAVDDSQLPKDRFSAERLKGVDSTLKIQPAELGDSAVYLCASSLGGGRLDYEQYFGPGTRLTVT.

The chain uses TRBV5-1 and TRBJ2-2; 7 bases fit TRBD1. The ends lost 4 bases at V and 8 bases at J; junction bases unmatched: 11. Germline V lookup: CDR1 SGHRS, CDR2 YFSETQ. The CDR3 totals 15 residues. This chain's CDR3 is CASSVGTAIGGELFF. The CDR3 nucleotides read TGCGCCAGCAGCGTCGGGACAGCGATTGGGGGGGAGCTGTTTTTT. Full variable domain (remainder filled in from reference TRBV5-1 and TRBJ2-2): KAGVTQTPRYLIKTRGQQVTLSCSPISGHRSVSWYQQTPGQGLQFLFEYFSETQRNKGNFPGRFSGRQFSNSRSEMNVSTLELGDSALYLCASSVGTAIGGELFFGEGSRLTVL.

This chain connects TRBV4-2 to TRBJ2-3; a weak D match, TRBD2 (5 bases). The germline V and J ends were trimmed by 3 bases and 6 bases, with 13 bases remaining between them. This CDR3 comprises 14 residues. The germline V gene has CDR1 LGHNA and CDR2 YNFKEQ. CDR3 sequence reads: CASSQLTSPDTQYF. In DNA, the CDR3 is TGTGCCAGCAGCCAGCTCACTAGTCCGGATACGCAGTATTTT.

The chain joins TRBV7-8 to TRBJ2-7; 10 nucleotides align to TRBD2. V dropped 1 base and J dropped 4; count of bases not matched to a gene: 4. This CDR3 is 15 amino acids long. CDR1 and CDR2 from the germline V gene are SGHVS and FQNEAQ. The chain's CDR3 is CASSLGSGGGYEQYF. The CDR3 DNA sequence: TGTGCCAGCAGCTTAGGGAGCGGGGGGGGGTACGAGCAGTACTTC. Together with reference TRBV7-8 and TRBJ2-7, the CDR3 gives the full variable domain: GAGVSQSPRYKVAKRGQDVALRCDPISGHVSLFWYQQALGQGPEFLTYFQNEAQLDKSGLPSDRFFAERPEGSVSTLKIQRTQQEDSAVYLCASSLGSGGGYEQYFGPGTRLTVT.

This clone was recorded once. The CDR3 coding sequence is TGTGCCATCAGTTCTAGCGGGGGGCACGGCGGGGAGCTGTTTTTT. Its protein product is CAISSSGGHGGELFF. This chain links TRBV10-3 with TRBJ2-2; 11 nucleotides align to TRBD2. CDR1 is ENHRY and CDR2 is SYGVKD in the germline V gene. J was trimmed by 7 bases and V by 5 bases; bases with no gene match: 6. This CDR3 has 15 residues.

The chain is built from TRBV5-1 and TRBJ1-2; 9 bases agree with TRBD1. V lost 4 bases and J lost 3; bases outside the gene matches: 7. Germline values: CDR1 SGHRS, CDR2 YFSETQ. The CDR3 is 15 residues long. CDR3 residues: CASSQDRGSYYGYTF. The CDR3 nucleotides are TGCGCCAGCAGCCAGGACAGGGGTTCGTACTATGGCTACACCTTC.

The chain couples TRBV9 to TRBJ1-3; TRBD1 aligns across 7 bases. This CDR3 has 13 residues. V gave up 5 bases and J gave up 4 bases; unmatched junction bases: 3. Germline CDR1 is SGDLS and CDR2 is YYNGEE. CDR3 DNA sequence: TGTGCCAGCAGACCGGGACAGGGAAACACCATATATTTT. Translation: CASRPGQGNTIYF.